One and the same sample provided the 22 T cell receptor beta chains below, sequenced in a study of blood T cell repertoires in COVID-19. Here immunoSEQ multiplex PCR was the method, and the copy in TCRdb shows in-frame clones only, minus some. The table records some 210,000 clones, around 86% of them present only once. Sequencing was done on a sample of peripheral blood. These TCRs come from a man in his 60s who had recovered from COVID-19.

This chain joins TRBV18 and TRBJ2-3; 10 nucleotides match TRBD2. Germline V lookup: CDR1 KGHSH, CDR2 LQKENI. Losses at the gene ends were 2 bases for V and 1 base for J; bases not matched to a gene: 6. CDR3 length equals 17 residues. The CDR3 nucleotides read TGTGCCAGCTCACCAGGAGCGGGAGGGCCACGCACAGATACGCAGTATTTT. It yields the protein CASSPGAGGPRTDTQYF.

This chain uses TRBV19 with TRBJ2-1, with 9 bases lining up with TRBD1. Germline values: CDR1 LNHDA, CDR2 SQIVND (reference sequence). The CDR3 totals 17 residues. J lost 1 base, V lost 3 bases, and 7 bases had no gene match. The CDR3 here is CASSILDRGGSYNEQFF. As DNA, the CDR3 is TGTGCCAGTAGTATTCTGGACAGGGGAGGATCCTACAATGAGCAGTTCTTC.

CDR3 region: CATSGSGAYNEQFF. Written as DNA, the CDR3 is TGTGCCACCTCGGGGAGCGGGGCCTACAATGAGCAGTTCTTC. The rearrangement uses TRBV24-1 and TRBJ2-1; 7 bases are a match to TRBD2. CDR1 and CDR2 from the germline V gene are KGHDR and SFDVKD. After removal of 9 bases from V and 2 bases from J, the junction contained 6 bases not matched to a gene. This CDR3 region has 14 residues.

As to this clone: Other DNA sequences from this sample encode an identical CDR3 as well. The rearrangement joins TRBV10-3 to TRBJ2-1; weak D call: TRBD2 (5 bases). Trimming removed 5 bases at V and 0 bases at J, with 8 bases between. Looked up from germline, CDR1 is ENHRY and CDR2 is SYGVKD. CDR3 length: 14 amino acids. The chain's CDR3 is CAISISGSYNEQFF. The CDR3 region has the DNA TGTGCCATCAGTATAAGCGGCTCCTACAATGAGCAGTTCTTC.

In its sample, this clone was seen a few times. The DNA of the CDR3 is TGTGCCAGCAGCCTTAGCGGGGGAAGTGAGCAGTACTTC. This encodes CASSLSGGSEQYF. This chain connects TRBV3-1 (or the pseudogene TRBV3-2) to TRBJ2-7, with 9 bases lining up with TRBD2. V shed 4 bases and J 7 bases; nucleotides not matched to a gene: 5. The CDR3 runs to 13 residues. In germline, CDR1 is LGHDT, CDR2 YNNKEL (reference sequence).

The chain has TRBV5-5 and TRBJ1-1; D not certain. Germline V gives CDR1 SGHKS, CDR2 YYEKEE (reference sequence). V lost 0 bases, J lost 0 bases, and 9 bases lay in between. The CDR3 is 15 residues long. CDR3 DNA sequence: TGTGCCAGCAGCTTGGCGCGGGTCATGAACACTGAAGCTTTCTTT. As protein: CASSLARVMNTEAFF.

J is TRBJ2-1 and V is TRBV7-2; TRBD2 is a possible D gene (5 bases). The CDR3 covers 15 residues. The germline V and J ends were trimmed by 3 bases and 4 bases, with 13 bases remaining between them. Per the germline V gene, CDR1 is SGHTA and CDR2 is FQGNSA. The CDR3 sequence: CASSFTGDSYNEQFF. For the CDR3, the DNA is TGTGCCAGCAGCTTTACCGGGGATTCATACAATGAGCAGTTCTTC.

Here the CDR3 DNA reads TGTGCCAGTAGTAAAGGGACTACTTATACGCAGTATTTT. As protein: CASSKGTTYTQYF. The rearrangement uses TRBV19 and TRBJ2-3; 7 bases fit TRBD2. V lost 4 bases to trimming and J lost 7 bases; unmatched junction nucleotides: 5. The CDR3 extends over 13 amino acids. In germline, CDR1 is LNHDA, CDR2 SQIVND (reference sequence). Variable domain in full (rest from reference TRBV19 and TRBJ2-3): DGGITQSPKYLFRKEGQNVTLSCEQNLNHDAMYWYRQDPGQGLRLIYYSQIVNDFQKGDIAEGYSVSREKKESFPLTVTSAQKNPTAFYLCASSKGTTYTQYFGPGTRLTVL.

The J gene is TRBJ1-5, the V gene TRBV6-2 or TRBV6-3, with D possibly being TRBD1 (6 bases). Trimming took off 2 bases at V and 2 bases at J, with 10 bases between the two ends. The CDR3 contains 15 residues. The germline V gene has CDR1 MNHEY and CDR2 SVGEGT. CDR3 sequence reads: CASSYRSGGNQPQHF. CDR3 sequence (DNA): TGTGCCAGCAGTTACCGATCAGGGGGCAATCAGCCCCAGCATTTT.

The CDR3 DNA reads TGTGCCAGCACCCATTCAAGGGAGGGAACCTACGAGCAGTACTTC. Amino acid sequence: CASTHSREGTYEQYF. This chain uses TRBV6-5 with TRBJ2-7, with 7 positions matching TRBD2. Germline loops: CDR1 MNHEY, CDR2 SVGAGI. J gave up 2 bases and V 7 bases, and 11 bases lay outside the gene matches. This CDR3 has 15 residues.

The CDR3 sequence: CATSREPGQLYEQYF. The CDR3 nucleotides are TGTGCCACCAGCAGGGAACCGGGACAGCTTTACGAGCAGTACTTC. The chain recombines TRBV15 with TRBJ2-7, with 7 bases that match TRBD1. The CDR3 sequence is 15 residues long. Trimming at V came to 3 bases and at J to 4 bases, leaving 9 bases not matched to a gene. From germline, CDR1 is LNHNV and CDR2 YYDKDF (reference sequence).

Only a few counts were recorded for this clone. The chain couples TRBV9 to TRBJ2-7; D is possibly TRBD1 (6 bases). Between the trimmed V and J ends, which lost 2 bases and 7 bases, there was a span of 13 bases. Per the germline V gene, CDR1 is SGDLS and CDR2 is YYNGEE. The CDR3 is made up of 13 amino acids. CDR3 DNA sequence: TGTGCCAGCAGCGTTGGAACACAGGGAGAGCAGTACTTC. Its translation: CASSVGTQGEQYF. The complete variable domain, with remaining parts taken from reference TRBV9 and TRBJ2-7, reads DSGVTQTPKHLITATGQRVTLRCSPRSGDLSVYWYQQSLDQGLQFLIQYYNGEERAKGNILERFSAQQFPDLHSELNLSSLELGDSALYFCASSVGTQGEQYFGPGTRLTVT.

The chain has TRBV6-5 and TRBJ1-2; maybe TRBD1 (5 bases). The germline V gene has CDR1 MNHEY and CDR2 SVGAGI. The CDR3 covers 15 residues. V was pared by 8 bases and J by 3 bases, with 19 bases between. CDR3 in amino acids: CASSAIRAQDYGYTF. The CDR3 DNA follows: TGTGCCAGCTCTGCGATCAGGGCGCAGGACTATGGCTACACCTTC.

The V gene is TRBV6-2 or TRBV6-3, the J gene TRBJ1-5; the D is unclear. There are 15 residues in the CDR3. Deletions cut 5 bases from V and 9 bases from J, with 20 bases between. Germline assignment: CDR1 MNHEY and CDR2 SVGEGT. The CDR3 region is CASSERGSRTGPQHF. The CDR3 region has the DNA TGTGCCAGCAGTGAGCGGGGTTCACGAACTGGGCCCCAGCATTTT.

J is TRBJ1-1 and V is TRBV28, with TRBD1 as a possible D gene (5 bases). Germline V gene sequence: CDR1 MDHEN, CDR2 SYDVKM. The germline V and J ends were trimmed by 3 bases and 5 bases, with 19 bases remaining between them. The CDR3 length is 16 residues. This chain's CDR3 is CASSFVGEFWYTEAFF. CDR3 in DNA: TGTGCCAGCAGTTTCGTAGGGGAATTCTGGTATACTGAAGCTTTCTTT.

The chain carries TRBV29-1 and TRBJ2-1, with 7 bases fitting TRBD1. This CDR3 region has 12 residues. Germline V lookup: CDR1 SQVTM, CDR2 ANQGSEA. J was trimmed by 9 bases and V by 3 bases; bases with no gene match: 5. This CDR3 is CSVDDRVGEQFF. In DNA form, the CDR3 reads TGCAGCGTTGATGACAGGGTCGGTGAGCAGTTCTTC.

V usage is TRBV3-1 (or the pseudogene TRBV3-2) and J usage is TRBJ2-3; D perhaps matches TRBD2 (5 bases). In germline, CDR1 is LGHDT, CDR2 YNNKEL (reference sequence). Trimming pared 1 base from V and 0 bases from J, leaving 8 bases between. This CDR3 contains 15 residues. CDR3 sequence reads: CASSQASGSTDTQYF. In nucleotides, the CDR3 is TGTGCCAGCAGCCAAGCCTCGGGAAGCACAGATACGCAGTATTTT.

This rearrangement joins TRBV2 to TRBJ1-1; tentative D call: TRBD1 (6 bases). Germline V lookup: CDR1 SNHLY, CDR2 FYNNEI. There are 13 residues in the CDR3. Trimming stripped 2 bases from V and 4 bases from J, with 8 bases between. CDR3 amino acids: CASSEIRGTEAFF. The CDR3 DNA reads TGTGCCAGCAGTGAAATCAGGGGCACTGAAGCTTTCTTT.

The chain is built from TRBV6-1 and TRBJ2-3, with TRBD2 identical over 12 bases. V lost 4 bases, J lost 3 bases, and 5 bases stayed unmatched. The germline V gene encodes CDR1 MNHNS and CDR2 SASEGT. The CDR3 has 16 amino acids. CDR3 sequence (DNA): TGTGCCAGCAGTGGGTGGACTAGCGGGGCGACAGATACGCAGTATTTT. Translated, it gives CASSGWTSGATDTQYF.

The rearrangement joins TRBV14 to TRBJ1-5; 7 bases are a match to TRBD1. Germline V gene lookup returns CDR1 SGHDN and CDR2 FVKESK. The CDR3 runs 17 residues. With 4 bases clipped from V and 5 bases from J, the junction kept 14 bases outside the gene matches. The CDR3 sequence: CASSPDRAPPRDQPQHF. CDR3 nucleotides: TGTGCCAGCAGCCCCGACAGGGCACCCCCCCGAGATCAGCCCCAGCATTTT.

This rearrangement joins TRBV18 to TRBJ1-4; TRBD1 aligns across 7 bases. Germline CDR1 KGHSH, CDR2 LQKENI. The V gene end was trimmed by 6 bases and the J gene end by 8 bases; junction bases not matched to a gene: 15. The CDR3 sequence is 16 residues long. For the CDR3, the DNA is TGTGCCAGCTCCCGCGCCCGGGAGACAGGGAAGGAAAAACTGTTTTTT. This sequence encodes CASSRARETGKEKLFF.

V is TRBV4-3 and J is TRBJ2-3; 11 bases are a match to TRBD2. Germline assignment: CDR1 LGHNA and CDR2 YSLEER. V shed 4 bases, J shed 6 bases, and the junction held 3 bases outside the gene matches. The CDR3 runs 14 residues. CDR3 nucleotides: TGCGCCAGCAGCCGGACTAGCGGGTCCGATACGCAGTATTTT. It codes for CASSRTSGSDTQYF.